The present TCR beta chain was sequenced within a study of B cell selection in AIRE deficiency. Deletions cut 4 bases from V and 5 bases from J, with 11 bases between. The CDR3 runs 13 residues. Germline V lookup: CDR1 MNHEY, CDR2 SMNVEV (reference sequence). Sequencing was performed with immunoSEQ multiplex PCR; in TCRdb, only in-frame clones are kept and a portion is missing. The repertoire holds around 22,000 clones, with around nine tenths as singletons. The regulatory T cell sort gate was CD4+CD25hiCD127low/negative. Sequencing used CD4+CD25+ Tregs sorted from PBMCs. This receptor was taken from a human donor in good health. The chain recombines TRBV27 with TRBJ1-2; tentatively, D is TRBD1 (5 bases). Written as DNA, the CDR3 is TGTGCCAGCAGTTCCCGCGGGGCTTATGGCTACACCTTC. This gives the protein CASSSRGAYGYTF.